This TCR beta chain was recorded in a study of T cells after yellow fever vaccination. V was trimmed by 4 bases and J by 2 bases, leaving 6 bases between them. Per germline, CDR1 SQVTM and CDR2 ANQGSEA. This CDR3 contains 12 residues. Study conclusions and caveats: Although most clonotypes did not, a small share appeared in both CD4 and CD8 compartments. Peaking faster, on day 5 versus 15, the secondary response was nonetheless weaker. Reappearance after the booster was observed for most primary-vaccination clones (roughly 95% CD4, around 90% CD8).

This clonotype was detected only a few times. Antigen unknown. A 5'RACE template-switching step, the method used to make TCR cDNA, added a universal primer site and UMIs. A single record per CDR3 protein comes from TCRdb applying MiXCR to the 5' RACE reads. This sample has just over 250,000 distinct CDR3 sequences; roughly 5% occur once, and the top ten carry approximately 3.5%. Specimen: CD4+ T cells sorted from PBMCs, collected on the day of the yellow fever booster vaccination. V gene TRBV29-1 combines with J gene TRBJ1-3; D is uncertain. The clonotype originates from a man between 18 and 35 years old who received the YFV17D yellow fever vaccine. The CDR3 reads CSVGQAGNTIYF. The CDR3 DNA follows: TGCAGCGTTGGGCAGGCTGGAAACACCATATATTTT.